These T cell receptor beta chains were read from a single sample in a study of cytomegalovirus exposure and HLA in healthy donors. Assay: immunoSEQ multiplex PCR; the TCRdb copy retains only in-frame clones and omits some. The data show a few hundred thousand clones, roughly 85% seen once. Sequencing used PBMCs. Source of these receptors: a woman between 18 and 30 years old in good health and CMV-seronegative. Both conserved end residues are trimmed from each CDR3.

TRBJ2-7	TRBV6-1	ASSESSGMAYEQY
TRBJ1-5	TRBV6-1	ASSEAQGPQPQH
TRBJ2-6	TRBV2	ASRGDWSGANVLT
TRBJ2-3	TRBV20-1	SAQTDTQY
TRBJ2-7	TRBV18	ASSLRPSSYEQY
TRBJ1-4	TRBV25-1	ASSPGQRATNEKLF
TRBJ2-7	TRBV6-6	ASGIGRHYEQY
TRBJ1-3	TRBV5-6	ASSLGQTGNTIY
TRBJ2-7	TRBV4-3	ASSRTGAYEQY
TRBJ2-1	TRBV27	ASSITSGSSYNEQF
TRBJ2-2	TRBV5-6	ARGHGELF
TRBJ2-5	TRBV5-1	ASSLAPGGETQY
TRBJ2-1	TRBV4-3	ASSQDRGNNEQF
TRBJ2-7	TRBV6-5	ASSYNDRTSYEQY
TRBJ1-4	TRBV9	ASSVGGTGIYEKLF
TRBJ2-7	TRBV18	ASSPPGVAGAYEQY
TRBJ1-1	TRBV19	ASSIFGTGKTEAF
TRBJ2-2	TRBV27	ASSLGTSGRRSTGELF
TRBJ1-1	TRBV5-6	ASSLATGAPEAF
TRBJ1-1	TRBV28	ASSVYSGGKPEAF
TRBJ2-5	TRBV10-3	ATSTGGFETQY
TRBJ1-2	TRBV6-5	ASSSGQGANYGYT
.	TRBV29-1	SVEKDTATDEQY
TRBJ2-3	TRBV5-1	ASSNDRGIEGTDTQY
TRBJ2-7	TRBV18	ASSPSVPRNSYEQY
TRBJ1-1	TRBV7-3	ASSSVYGTEAF
TRBJ2-4	TRBV4-3	ASSRERLAKNIQY
TRBJ1-2	TRBV2	ASRAGTGERGYT
TRBJ2-1	TRBV28	ATSWIPGTSGKSYNEQF
TRBJ1-1	TRBV4-1	ASTPTGEYTEAF
TRBJ2-1	TRBV18	ASSPGLAGETYNEQF
TRBJ2-7	TRBV10-3	AISERIGTGVSEQY
TRBJ2-4	TRBV10-2	ASSREGGDIQY
TRBJ2-3	TRBV5-6	ASSSTAGVADTQY
TRBJ2-6	TRBV9	ASSGGTGASGANVLT
TRBJ1-2	TRBV29-1	SVEPHDRSYGYT
TRBJ1-5	TRBV27	ASSLVQGSNQPQH
TRBJ1-4	TRBV6-5	ASSPSRGEKLF
TRBJ2-1	TRBV5-4	ASSLSSYNEQF
TRBJ2-3	TRBV27	ASRRDSGWLTDTQY
TRBJ2-5	TRBV29-1	SVEQGGGETQY
TRBJ2-5	TRBV5-6	ASSLAGTGPETQY
TRBJ2-5	TRBV7-2	ANPFGLEQETQY
TRBJ2-5	TRBV6-5	ASSYSRRGETQY
TRBJ2-7	TRBV10-3	AISESGRRGLYEQY